The rows below give T cell receptor beta chains drawn from one sample of a study of blood T cell repertoires in COVID-19. Assay: immunoSEQ multiplex PCR; the TCRdb copy retains only in-frame clones and omits some. Seen here are roughly 330,000 clones, 65% to 90% observed once, and the top ten hold more than 9%. The sequenced sample was PBMCs or T cells enriched from blood (not recorded which). Source of these receptors: a woman younger than 35 who had recovered from COVID-19. CDR3s include the opening cysteine and the closing phenylalanine or tryptophan. Where a row states a size, it is once, few, many or the class of an expanded clone; other rows omit it.

V gene: TRBV9; clone size: .; CDR3 protein: CASRYLRTGEDYGYTF
V gene: TRBV6-4; clone size: .; CDR3 protein: CASRAGQGAMNTEAFF
V gene: TRBV28; clone size: .; CDR3 protein: CATGGSSGVGTDTQYF
V gene: TRBV2; clone size: .; CDR3 protein: CASSLQGTGNTEAFF
V gene: TRBV27; clone size: .; CDR3 protein: CASSLRGPPSQHF
V gene: TRBV7-2; clone size: .; CDR3 protein: CASSPYLSTDTQYF
V gene: TRBV18; clone size: .; CDR3 protein: CASSPPGTSGTNTGELFF
V gene: TRBV28; clone size: .; CDR3 protein: CASSLAGVSYNEQFF
V gene: TRBV6-5; clone size: .; CDR3 protein: CASKEGGGGTEAFF
V gene: TRBV10-1; clone size: .; CDR3 protein: CASSKDSSTDTQYF
V gene: TRBV5-1; clone size: .; CDR3 protein: CASSRGYNEQFF
V gene: TRBV15; clone size: .; CDR3 protein: CATSPGVGYQPQHF
V gene: TRBV6-1; clone size: .; CDR3 protein: CASSEGQVVAFF
V gene: TRBV27; clone size: .; CDR3 protein: CASSLSSTATYEQYF
V gene: TRBV7-3; clone size: .; CDR3 protein: CASSREVSDTQYF
V gene: TRBV5-4; clone size: .; CDR3 protein: CASRNAGHGLGYTF
V gene: TRBV7-9; clone size: .; CDR3 protein: CAGAAGKSGYTF
V gene: TRBV28; clone size: .; CDR3 protein: CASSKPGLAFTEQFF
V gene: TRBV30; clone size: once; CDR3 protein: CAWSVIGQGDSPLHF
V gene: TRBV2; clone size: few; CDR3 protein: CASSQHSYNEQFF
V gene: TRBV9; clone size: .; CDR3 protein: CASSAKLRDFYGYTF
V gene: TRBV5-3; clone size: .; CDR3 protein: CARSSRQGTSQPQHF
V gene: TRBV28; clone size: few; CDR3 protein: CASSFPVGGRGYTF
V gene: TRBV30; clone size: .; CDR3 protein: CAWSAPARNTEAFF
V gene: TRBV11-3; clone size: .; CDR3 protein: CASSKLTGVNTGELFF
V gene: TRBV7-6; clone size: .; CDR3 protein: CASSLLTEAFF
V gene: TRBV10-1; clone size: once; CDR3 protein: CASSEGALAVSYNEQFF
V gene: TRBV9; clone size: .; CDR3 protein: CASSQLLGGPGELFF
V gene: TRBV5-6; clone size: .; CDR3 protein: CASSWGVYEQYF
V gene: TRBV6-5; clone size: .; CDR3 protein: CASSTAGGSSQPQHF
V gene: TRBV21-1; clone size: .; CDR3 protein: CASIPQGLGQPQHF
V gene: TRBV5-6; clone size: .; CDR3 protein: CASSQPGTSTDTQYF
V gene: TRBV24-1; clone size: .; CDR3 protein: CATSDFPNSIRFLAASSYEQYF
V gene: TRBV19; clone size: .; CDR3 protein: CASREKTGGEIQPQHF
V gene: TRBV3-1/TRBV3-2; clone size: .; CDR3 protein: CASSQSSVYEQYF
V gene: TRBV11-2; clone size: .; CDR3 protein: CASSFWTGQETQYF
V gene: TRBV5-1; clone size: few; CDR3 protein: CASSRASGGARTDTQYF
V gene: TRBV7-9; clone size: .; CDR3 protein: CASSRSGQGGKLFF
V gene: TRBV24-1; clone size: .; CDR3 protein: CATSEPTGGDTQYF
V gene: TRBV28; clone size: .; CDR3 protein: CASSFAGGGDQETQYF
V gene: TRBV13; clone size: .; CDR3 protein: CASSLGVGEGWNEQFF
V gene: TRBV2; clone size: .; CDR3 protein: CASSGGSYNSPLHF
V gene: TRBV28; clone size: .; CDR3 protein: CASSFSGKGEQYF
V gene: TRBV6-5; clone size: once; CDR3 protein: CASSYRGQGVTDTQYF